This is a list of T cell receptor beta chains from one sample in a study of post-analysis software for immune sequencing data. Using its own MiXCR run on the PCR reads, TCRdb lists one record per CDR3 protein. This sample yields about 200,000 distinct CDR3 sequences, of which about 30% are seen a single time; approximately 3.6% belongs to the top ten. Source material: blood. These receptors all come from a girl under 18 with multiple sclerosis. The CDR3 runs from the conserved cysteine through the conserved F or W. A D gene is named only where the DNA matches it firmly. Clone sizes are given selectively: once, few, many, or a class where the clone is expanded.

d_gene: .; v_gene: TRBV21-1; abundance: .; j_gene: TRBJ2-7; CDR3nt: TGTGCCAGCACCCTAGGACCGAACTGCGAGCAGTACTTC; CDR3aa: CASTLGPNCEQYF
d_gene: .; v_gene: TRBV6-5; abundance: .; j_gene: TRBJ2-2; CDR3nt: TGTGCCAGCAGTTACTTCGTCCATATACAGGGAAACCCGAACACCGGGGAGCTGTTTTTT; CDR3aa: CASSYFVHIQGNPNTGELFF
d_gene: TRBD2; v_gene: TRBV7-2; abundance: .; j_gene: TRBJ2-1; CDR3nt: TGTGCCAGCAGCCCAACTCATGCAGCGGGGATCTACAATGAGCAGTTCTTC; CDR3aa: CASSPTHAAGIYNEQFF
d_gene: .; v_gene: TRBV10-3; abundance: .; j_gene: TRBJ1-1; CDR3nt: TGTGCCATCAGTCCCACAACAGGGATGAACACTGAAGCTTTCTTT; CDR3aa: CAISPTTGMNTEAFF
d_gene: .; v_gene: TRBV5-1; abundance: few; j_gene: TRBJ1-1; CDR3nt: TGCGCCAGCAGCCAGCTGACGGGGGTAATTGAAGCTTTCTTT; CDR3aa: CASSQLTGVIEAFF
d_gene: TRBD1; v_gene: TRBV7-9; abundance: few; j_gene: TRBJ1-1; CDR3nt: TGTGCCAGCAGCCAGGGGGACAGGGGGCGGTTTGCGGCTTTCTTT; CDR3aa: CASSQGDRGRFAAFF
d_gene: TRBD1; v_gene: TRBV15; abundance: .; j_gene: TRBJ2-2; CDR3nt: TGTGCCACCAGCAGGGTACAGGGGTACACCGGGGAGCTGTTTTTT; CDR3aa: CATSRVQGYTGELFF
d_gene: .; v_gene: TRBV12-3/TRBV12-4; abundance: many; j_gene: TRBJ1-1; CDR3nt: TGTGCCAGCAGGACCAGGGAGGGCACTGAAGCTTTCTTT; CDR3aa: CASRTREGTEAFF
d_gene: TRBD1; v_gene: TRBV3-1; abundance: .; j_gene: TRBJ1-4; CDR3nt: TGTGCCAGCAGCCGCAAAACCGGTGGGACAGGGGTGGAAAAACTGTTTTTT; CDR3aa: CASSRKTGGTGVEKLFF
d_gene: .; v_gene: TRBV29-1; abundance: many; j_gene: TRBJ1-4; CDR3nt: TGCAGCGTTGAAGACCCCGGGACGAATGAAAAACTGTTTTTT; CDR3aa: CSVEDPGTNEKLFF
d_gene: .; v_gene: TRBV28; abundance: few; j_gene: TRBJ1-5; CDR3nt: TGTGCCAGCAGCGCCGGGTTCTGGACGAGCAATCAGCCCCAGCATTTT; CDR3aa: CASSAGFWTSNQPQHF
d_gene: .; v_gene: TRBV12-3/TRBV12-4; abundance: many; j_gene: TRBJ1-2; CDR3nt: TGTGCCAGCAGCCGACAGTACTATGGCTACACCTTC; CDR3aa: CASSRQYYGYTF
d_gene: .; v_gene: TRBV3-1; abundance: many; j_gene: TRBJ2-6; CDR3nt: TGTGCCAGCAGCCAAGTAGGTGGGGCCAACGTCCTGACTTTC; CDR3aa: CASSQVGGANVLTF
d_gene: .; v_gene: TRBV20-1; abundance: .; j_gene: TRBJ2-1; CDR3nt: TGCAGTGCTAGAAACTACCCGAGCTCCTACATTGAGCAGTTCTTC; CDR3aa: CSARNYPSSYIEQFF
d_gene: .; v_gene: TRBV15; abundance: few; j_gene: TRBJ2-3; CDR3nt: TGTGCCACCAGCAGAGACGGGAGTACCACAGATACGCAGTATTTT; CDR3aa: CATSRDGSTTDTQYF
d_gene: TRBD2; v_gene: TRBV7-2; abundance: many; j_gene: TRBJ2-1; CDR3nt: TGTGCCAGCAGCACACTCTTTAGCGGGGAGCAGTTCTTC; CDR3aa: CASSTLFSGEQFF
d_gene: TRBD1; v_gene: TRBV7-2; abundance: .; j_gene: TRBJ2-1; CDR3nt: TGTGCCAGCAGCGCCAGACAGGGGGCGAACGGCGATGAGCAGTTCTTC; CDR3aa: CASSARQGANGDEQFF
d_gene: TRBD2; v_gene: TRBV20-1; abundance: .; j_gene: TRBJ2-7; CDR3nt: TGCAGTGCTAGAGGTTCTAGCGGGAGCTCCTACGAGCAGTACTTC; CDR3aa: CSARGSSGSSYEQYF
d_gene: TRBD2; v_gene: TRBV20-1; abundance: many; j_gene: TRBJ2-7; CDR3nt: TGCAGTGCCGGGACTAGCGGGAGCTCCTACGAGCAGTACTTC; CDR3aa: CSAGTSGSSYEQYF
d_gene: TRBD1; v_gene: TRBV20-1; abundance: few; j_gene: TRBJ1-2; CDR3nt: TGCAGTGCTAGAGAGCGGGGACAGATTATCTATGGCTACACCTTC; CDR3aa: CSARERGQIIYGYTF
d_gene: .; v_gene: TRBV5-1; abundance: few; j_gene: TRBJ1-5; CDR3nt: TGCGCCAGCAGACGGACCCTAGATAGCAATCAGCCCCAGCATTTT; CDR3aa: CASRRTLDSNQPQHF
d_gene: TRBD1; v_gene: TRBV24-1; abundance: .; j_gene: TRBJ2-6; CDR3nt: TGTGCCACCAGTGATTTGCAGGAGGACAGGGTAGAGGGGGACTCTGGGGTCAACGTCCTGACTTTC; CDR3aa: CATSDLQEDRVEGDSGVNVLTF
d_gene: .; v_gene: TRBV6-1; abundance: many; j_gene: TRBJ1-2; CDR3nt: TGTGCCAGCAATCCCGGCGGGGGCTATGGCTACACCTTC; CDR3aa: CASNPGGGYGYTF
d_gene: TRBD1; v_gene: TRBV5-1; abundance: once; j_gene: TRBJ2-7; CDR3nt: TGCGCCAGCAGCTTGCGTCCACAGGGGGCGTCGTACGAGCAGTACTTC; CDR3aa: CASSLRPQGASYEQYF
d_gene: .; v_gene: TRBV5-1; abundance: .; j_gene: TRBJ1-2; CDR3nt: TGCGCCAGCAGCTGGTACCTCGGGAATAACTATGGCTACACCTTC; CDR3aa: CASSWYLGNNYGYTF
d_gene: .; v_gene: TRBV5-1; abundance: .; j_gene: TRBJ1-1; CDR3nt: TGCGCCAGCACCCAGGGACCGAACACTGAAGCTTTCTTT; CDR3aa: CASTQGPNTEAFF
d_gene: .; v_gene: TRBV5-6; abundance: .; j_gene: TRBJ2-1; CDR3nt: TGTGCCAGCAGCTTGCTTCGGTACAATGAGCGGTTCTTC; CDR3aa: CASSLLRYNERFF
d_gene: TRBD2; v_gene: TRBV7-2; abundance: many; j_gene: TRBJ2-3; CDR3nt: TGTGCCAGCAGCCAAGCGGGGGGAGCCAGCACAGATACGCAGTATTTT; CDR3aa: CASSQAGGASTDTQYF
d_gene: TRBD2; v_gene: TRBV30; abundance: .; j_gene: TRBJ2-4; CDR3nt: TGTGCCTGGAGTTTTTCGACTAGCGGAGCGGCCAAAAACATTCAGTACTTC; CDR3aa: CAWSFSTSGAAKNIQYF
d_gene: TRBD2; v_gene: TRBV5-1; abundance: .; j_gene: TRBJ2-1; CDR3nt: TGCGCCAGCAGCCCCGGACTAGCGGGCTACGAGCAGTTCTTC; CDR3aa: CASSPGLAGYEQFF
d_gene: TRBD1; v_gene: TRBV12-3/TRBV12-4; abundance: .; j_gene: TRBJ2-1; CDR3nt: TGTGCCAGCAGTCCCAGAGGGGGCCCCCTTTACAATGAGCAGTTCTTC; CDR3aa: CASSPRGGPLYNEQFF
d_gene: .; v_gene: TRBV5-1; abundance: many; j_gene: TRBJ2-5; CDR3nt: TGCGCCAGCAGTGAACTCCCATCCATCCAGGGATTAGAGACCCAGTACTTC; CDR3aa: CASSELPSIQGLETQYF
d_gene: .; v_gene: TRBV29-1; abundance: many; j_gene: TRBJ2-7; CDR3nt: TGCAGCGTTGAGGCGACAGAAAACTACGAGCAGTACTTC; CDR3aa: CSVEATENYEQYF
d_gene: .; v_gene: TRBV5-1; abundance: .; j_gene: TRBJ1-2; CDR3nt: TGCGCCAGCAGCTTGGGGCCCTCCGGCAACTATGGCTACACCTTC; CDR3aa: CASSLGPSGNYGYTF
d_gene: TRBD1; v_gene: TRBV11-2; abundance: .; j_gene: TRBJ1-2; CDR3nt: TGTGCCAGCAACCCAGCGACAGGGAACTATGGCTACACCTTC; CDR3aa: CASNPATGNYGYTF
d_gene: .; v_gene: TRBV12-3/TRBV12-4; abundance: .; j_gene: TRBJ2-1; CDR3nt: TGTGCCAGCACCCGGGCGGGATTGGAGCAGTTCTTC; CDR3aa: CASTRAGLEQFF
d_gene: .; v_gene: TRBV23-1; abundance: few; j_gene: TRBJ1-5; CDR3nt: TGCGCCAGCCAACCCGGGTCCCTGGAGTATAGCAATCAGCCCCAGCATTTT; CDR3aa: CASQPGSLEYSNQPQHF
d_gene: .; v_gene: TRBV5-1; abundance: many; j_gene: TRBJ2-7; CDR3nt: TGCGCCAGCAGCTTTGTGGGCGGAAACTACGAGCAGTACTTC; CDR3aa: CASSFVGGNYEQYF
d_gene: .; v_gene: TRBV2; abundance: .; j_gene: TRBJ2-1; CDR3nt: TGTGCCAGCAGTGAAATGGCGGGACGGGCGGATGAGCAGTTCTTC; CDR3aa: CASSEMAGRADEQFF
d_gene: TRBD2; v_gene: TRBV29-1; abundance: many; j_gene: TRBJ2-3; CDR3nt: TGCAGCGTTGAAGGCACTAGCGGGGATAGCACAGATACGCAGTATTTT; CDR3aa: CSVEGTSGDSTDTQYF
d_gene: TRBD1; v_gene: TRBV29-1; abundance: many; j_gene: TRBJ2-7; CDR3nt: TGCAGCGTTGCGCCCAAAGGACAGGGCTACGAGCAGTACTTC; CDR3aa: CSVAPKGQGYEQYF
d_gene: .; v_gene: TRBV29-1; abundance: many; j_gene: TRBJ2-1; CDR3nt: TGCAGCGTACCACGCCCAGGGTCCGTCTACAATGAGCAGTTCTTC; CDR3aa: CSVPRPGSVYNEQFF
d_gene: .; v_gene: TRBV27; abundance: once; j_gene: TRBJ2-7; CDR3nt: TGTGCCAGCAGCCCGTGGTGGATGTCGGGTGGTGAGCAGTACTTC; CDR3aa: CASSPWWMSGGEQYF
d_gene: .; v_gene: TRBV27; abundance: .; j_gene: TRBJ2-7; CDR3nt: TGTGCCAGCAGACCAACAGGGGAGGGTAGCTCCTACGAGCAGTACTTC; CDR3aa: CASRPTGEGSSYEQYF
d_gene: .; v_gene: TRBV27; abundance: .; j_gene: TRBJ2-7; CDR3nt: TGTGCCAGCAGTTTTCGAGGGGGAGAGGCCGAGCAGTACTTC; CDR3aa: CASSFRGGEAEQYF